The clone carrying this TCR beta chain was seen once. As processed by the authors: Researchers report that nucleated cell counts were estimated from reference gene primer amplification. TCRdb keeps only in-frame clones here, not all; method: immunoSEQ multiplex PCR. V and J calls plus clone size are reproduced from that table; the DNA served to infer D and trimming. The sample records 150,000 to 180,000 clones, 75% to 90% being singletons. Trimming took 3 bases from V and 5 from J, leaving 13 bases between them. Per the germline V gene, CDR1 is ENHRY and CDR2 is SYGVKD. This CDR3 is 14 amino acids long. This sample is drawn from a study of blood T cell repertoires in COVID-19. Overall study: Italy, Spain and the United States were the sources of the convalescent and acute COVID-19 samples. The cDNA or gDNA used as material had been derived from T cells, B-cell-depleted T cells, or PBMCs.

This chain connects TRBV10-3 to TRBJ1-2; the D gene is possibly TRBD1 (6 bases). Sequenced: peripheral blood. The TCR was taken from a woman in her thirties or forties with acute or convalescent COVID-19. In DNA, the CDR3 is TGTGCCATCAGTGATACCGGGACACCATATGGCTACACCTTC. It encodes CAISDTGTPYGYTF.